The 31 T cell receptor beta chains given below trace back to one sample, sequenced in a study of blood T cells in healthy people across ages. It was with a sample-barcoded 5' primer and a J-beta primer mix that a second PCR of roughly 7 to 12 cycles was run. TCRdb re-called the 5' RACE reads through MiXCR, storing one row per CDR3 protein. Seen here are hundreds of thousands of distinct CDR3 sequences, nearly 60% observed once, and the top ten hold around 22%. Sequencing was done on a sample of blood. The receptors come from a man between 25 and 39 years old in good health.

This clonotype was seen only a few times. CDR3 sequence reads: CASSLSRNYEQYF. The CDR3 nucleotides read TGTGCCAGCAGTTTGTCCAGGAATTACGAGCAGTACTTC. The chain joins TRBV27 to TRBJ2-7; D uncertain. The CDR3 has 13 amino acids. V was trimmed by 3 bases and J by 4 bases, leaving 10 bases between them. The germline V gene has CDR1 MNHEY and CDR2 SMNVEV (reference sequence).

This clonotype was found once. This chain joins TRBV11-2 and TRBJ2-3; D ambiguous. Germline-derived CDR1 and CDR2 are SGHAT and FQNNGV. Trimming took off 6 bases at V and 2 bases at J, with 15 bases between the two ends. The CDR3 covers 15 residues. DNA of the CDR3: TGTGCCAGCAGTTACTCGAGTCGGCCCACAGATACGCAGTATTTT. Translation: CASSYSSRPTDTQYF. The full variable domain, completed using reference TRBV11-2 and TRBJ2-3, is EAGVAQSPRYKIIEKRQSVAFWCNPISGHATLYWYQQILGQGPKLLIQFQNNGVVDDSQLPKDRFSAERLKGVDSTLKIQPAKLEDSAVYLCASSYSSRPTDTQYFGPGTRLTVL.

The chain carries TRBV4-2 and TRBJ2-7; D possibly matches TRBD1 or TRBD2 (5 bases each). Trimming pared 5 bases from V and 11 bases from J, leaving 16 bases between. The CDR3 sequence is 12 residues long. The germline V gene has CDR1 LGHNA and CDR2 YNFKEQ. The CDR3 nucleotides are TGTGCCAGCAGCAGGGATAATGAGGGGAAGTACTTC. Translated, it gives CASSRDNEGKYF.

The chain links TRBV29-1 to TRBJ1-4; the D gene is possibly TRBD1 (6 bases). CDR3 length: 16 residues. The germline V and J ends were trimmed by 7 bases and 0 bases, with 18 bases remaining between them. The germline V gene encodes CDR1 SQVTM and CDR2 ANQGSEA. CDR3 loop: CSARLPGVATNEKLFF. In nucleotides, the CDR3 is TGCAGCGCCCGCCTTCCAGGGGTTGCAACTAATGAAAAACTGTTTTTT. The complete variable domain, with remaining parts taken from reference TRBV29-1 and TRBJ1-4, reads SAVISQKPSRDICQRGTSLTIQCQVDSQVTMMFWYRQQPGQSLTLIATANQGSEATYESGFVIDKFPISRPNLTFSTLTVSNMSPEDSSIYLCSARLPGVATNEKLFFGSGTQLSVL.

V is TRBV9 and J is TRBJ1-3; maybe TRBD1 (6 bases). The ends were cut back, 1 base at V and 0 bases at J, with 8 bases in the middle. The CDR3 sequence is 15 residues long. CDR1 SGDLS and CDR2 YYNGEE come from the germline V gene. This chain's CDR3 is CASSVRGSSGNTIYF. The CDR3 DNA follows: TGTGCCAGCAGCGTAAGGGGGAGCTCTGGAAACACCATATATTTT.

This chain joins TRBV15 and TRBJ1-2; D is undetermined. The germline V gene has CDR1 LNHNV and CDR2 YYDKDF (reference sequence). There are 13 residues in the CDR3. V dropped 1 base and J dropped 12 bases, with 15 bases sitting between them. CDR3: CATSRGAGRLDTF. The CDR3 DNA sequence: TGTGCCACCAGCAGAGGGGCAGGAAGGCTCGACACCTTC.

V usage is TRBV9 and J usage is TRBJ2-1, with 11 bases aligning to TRBD2. Germline V gene data show CDR1 as SGDLS and CDR2 as YYNGEE. CDR3 length equals 16 residues. The junction had 15 bases not matched to a gene; V was cut back by 3 bases and J by 13 bases. The CDR3 sequence is CASSALAGALGETQFF. As DNA, the CDR3 is TGTGCCAGCAGCGCACTAGCGGGAGCTTTGGGAGAGACCCAGTTCTTC.

In this sample, this clonotype turned up a few times. The rearrangement uses TRBV3-1 and TRBJ2-1; 11 positions agree with TRBD2. Losses at the gene ends were 4 bases for V and 9 bases for J; bases not matched to a gene: 8. Germline CDR1 LGHDT, CDR2 YNNKEL (reference sequence). CDR3 length: 15 amino acids. The CDR3 coding sequence is TGTGCCAGCAGCCGGAGCGTAGCGGGAGGGGGTGAGCAGTTCTTC. Its protein is CASSRSVAGGGEQFF.

The chain carries TRBV5-1 and TRBJ2-1, with D possibly being TRBD1 (5 bases). CDR1 and CDR2 from the germline V gene are SGHRS and YFSETQ. V dropped 2 bases and J dropped 2 bases, with 11 bases sitting between them. The CDR3 contains 15 residues. The CDR3 region is CASSLIRGTYNEQFF. In DNA, the CDR3 is TGCGCCAGCAGCTTAATAAGGGGAACCTACAATGAGCAGTTCTTC.

V and J are TRBV20-1 and TRBJ2-1; D is ambiguous. CDR1 is DFQATT and CDR2 is SNEGSKA in the germline V gene (reference sequence). There are 15 residues in the CDR3. V lost 3 bases to trimming and J lost 4 bases, with 16 bases between them. The CDR3 nucleotides read TGCAGTGCTAGCCTACAGAGCACGGTATACAATGAGCAGTTCTTC. Protein sequence: CSASLQSTVYNEQFF.

This sequence joins TRBV12-3 or TRBV12-4 and TRBJ1-6; D remains ambiguous. This CDR3 has 12 residues. Trimming left V 5 bases short and J 15 bases short, with 14 bases between. The CDR3 reads CASSARVLDLHF. CDR3 in DNA: TGTGCCAGCAGTGCCCGCGTCTTGGACCTCCACTTT.

V gene TRBV2 combines with J gene TRBJ1-6; D is unclear. Trimming removed 8 bases at V and 8 bases at J, with 16 bases between. Germline CDR1 reads SNHLY; CDR2 reads FYNNEI. The CDR3 length is 14 residues. CDR3 loop: CASVAQTTDSPLHF. CDR3 in DNA: TGTGCCAGCGTTGCACAGACAACGGATTCACCCCTCCACTTT.

This rearrangement joins TRBV10-2 to TRBJ2-7; D might be TRBD1 (5 bases). Trimming removed 6 bases at V and 1 base at J, with 13 bases between. Germline CDR1 is WSHSY and CDR2 is SAAADI. CDR3 length: 14 residues. The CDR3 sequence is CASRIRVGSYEQYF. Here the CDR3 DNA reads TGCGCCAGCAGAATCAGGGTTGGGTCCTACGAGCAGTACTTC.

This chain links TRBV7-9 with TRBJ1-1, with no clear D. V was cut by 0 bases and J by 4 bases, with 12 bases left in between. The V gene's germline CDR1 is SEHNR and CDR2 FQNEAQ (reference sequence). The length of the CDR3 is 15 residues. CDR3 nucleotide sequence: TGTGCCAGCAGCTTAGCGCAGTCCGAAGTCACTGAAGCTTTCTTT. Its translation: CASSLAQSEVTEAFF.

The rearrangement links TRBV20-1 to TRBJ1-1; possibly TRBD1 for D (5 bases). Trimming removed 6 bases at V and 4 bases at J, with 15 bases between. This CDR3 has 13 amino acids. The germline CDR1 and CDR2 sequences are DFQATT and SNEGSKA (reference sequence). CDR3 in DNA: TGCAGTGCAAGGGACGTTAGGGGCACTGAAGCTTTCTTT. This encodes CSARDVRGTEAFF.

The chain is built from TRBV25-1 and TRBJ2-1; the D gene is possibly TRBD2 (6 bases). The germline V and J ends were trimmed by 2 bases and 5 bases, with 10 bases remaining between them. Germline V gene data show CDR1 as MGHDK and CDR2 as SYGVNS. The CDR3 is 14 residues long. CDR3 loop: CASSETRLDNEQFF. CDR3 in DNA: TGTGCCAGCAGTGAAACCCGACTAGACAATGAGCAGTTCTTC.

The chain employs TRBV6-6 and TRBJ2-7, with D uncertain. V gave up 1 base and J gave up 6 bases, with 19 bases separating them. The CDR3 sequence is 16 residues long. The germline V gene encodes CDR1 MNHNY and CDR2 SVGAGI (reference sequence). The CDR3 region is CASSYLMDQISAEQYF. CDR3 nucleotides: TGTGCCAGCAGTTACTTAATGGACCAAATCAGCGCCGAGCAGTACTTC.

This clonotype was observed a single time. The junction does not match germline at one end; this may be a read error. V gene TRBV20-1 combines with J gene TRBJ2-1, with 9 bases matching TRBD2. The CDR3 runs to 15 residues. The germline V gene has CDR1 DFQATT and CDR2 SNEGSKA (reference sequence). CDR3 nucleotides: TGCAGTGCCCCGACCGGGGCTAGCGGGATCAATCAGCAGTTCTTC. As protein: CSAPTGASGINQQFF.

This clonotype came up a few times. The chain carries TRBV28 and TRBJ2-5, with D perhaps matching TRBD2 (5 bases). The V end lost 6 bases, the J end lost 3 bases, and 8 bases lay between the germline ends. This CDR3 has 12 amino acids. Germline V gene lookup returns CDR1 MDHEN and CDR2 SYDVKM. CDR3 nucleotide sequence: TGTGCCAGCAGCGGACTGGAAGAGACCCAGTACTTC. It codes for CASSGLEETQYF. Full variable domain (outside the CDR3, taken from reference TRBV28 and TRBJ2-5): DVKVTQSSRYLVKRTGEKVFLECVQDMDHENMFWYRQDPGLGLRLIYFSYDVKMKEKGDIPEGYSVSREKKERFSLILESASTNQTSMYLCASSGLEETQYFGPGTRLLVL.

This clonotype showed up just a few times. The J gene is TRBJ2-5, the V gene TRBV14, with a possible D match to TRBD2 (7 bases). CDR3 length equals 16 residues. V lost 0 bases, J lost 11 bases, and 22 bases lay in between. Germline loops: CDR1 SGHDN, CDR2 FVKESK. This CDR3 is CASSQDAIGTPGGQYF. CDR3 nucleotide sequence: TGTGCCAGCAGCCAAGACGCCATCGGGACACCCGGGGGGCAGTACTTC.

The chain carries TRBV20-1 and TRBJ1-5, with D possibly TRBD1 on 5 matching bases. Trimming took 5 bases from V and 5 from J, leaving 22 bases between them. The germline V gene encodes CDR1 DFQATT and CDR2 SNEGSKA (reference sequence). The CDR3 runs 16 residues. The CDR3 protein is CSALSGGGMGDQPQHF. The CDR3 nucleotides are TGCAGTGCTTTAAGTGGTGGGGGGATGGGGGATCAGCCCCAGCATTTT.

The chain employs TRBV6-5 and TRBJ1-1; no definite D call. Germline V gives CDR1 MNHEY, CDR2 SVGAGI. This CDR3 is built from 11 residues. V dropped 4 bases and J dropped 3 bases, with 3 bases sitting between them. CDR3 sequence: CASSSYTEAFF. CDR3 in DNA: TGTGCCAGCAGTTCGTACACTGAAGCTTTCTTT.

CDR3 amino acids: CAISSRDGGDAFF. DNA for the CDR3: TGTGCCATCAGTTCTAGGGACGGGGGGGACGCTTTCTTT. The chain is built from TRBV10-3 and TRBJ1-1; tentative D call: TRBD1 (5 bases). CDR1 is ENHRY, CDR2 SYGVKD, per germline. CDR3 size: 13 residues. Deletions cut 5 bases from V and 11 bases from J, with 18 bases between.

The chain links TRBV6-5 to TRBJ2-1; possible D gene TRBD2, 6 bases. The germline V and J ends were trimmed by 4 bases and 3 bases, with 10 bases remaining between them. The length of the CDR3 is 14 residues. The germline V gene encodes CDR1 MNHEY and CDR2 SVGAGI. The CDR3 spells CASSFGGNYNEQFF. CDR3 bases: TGTGCCAGCAGTTTCGGCGGGAACTACAATGAGCAGTTCTTC.

V is TRBV5-1 and J is TRBJ2-7; D may be TRBD1 (6 bases). CDR3 length equals 15 residues. Trimming cost V 5 bases and J 2 bases, with 17 bases left between them. The germline V gene has CDR1 SGHRS and CDR2 YFSETQ. CDR3 DNA sequence: TGCGCCAGCAGTTACCTTCCGGGACAAACCTACGAGCAGTACTTC. This translates into CASSYLPGQTYEQYF.

This CDR3 is CASSRVSKYF. The CDR3, as DNA: TGCGCCAGCAGCCGGGTCTCCAAGTACTTC. The V gene is TRBV4-3, the J gene TRBJ2-7; D call uncertain. The V end was cut by 4 bases, the J end by 11 bases, with 9 bases between. The CDR3 runs to 10 residues. The germline CDR1 and CDR2 sequences are LGHNA and YSLEER.

The rearrangement joins TRBV6-2 or TRBV6-3 to TRBJ2-7, with D tentatively TRBD1 or TRBD2 (5 bases each). Per germline, CDR1 MNHEY and CDR2 SVGEGT. This CDR3 spans 14 amino acids. Trimming stripped 2 bases from V and 6 bases from J, with 14 bases between. The CDR3 protein is CASSYAVGASEQYF. The DNA of the CDR3 is TGTGCCAGCAGTTACGCTGTCGGGGCGTCCGAGCAGTACTTC.

The gene calls are TRBV19 and TRBJ1-5; D gene ambiguous. Trimming pared 0 bases from V and 6 bases from J, leaving 6 bases between. Germline CDR1 LNHDA, CDR2 SQIVND (reference sequence). CDR3 size: 13 residues. The CDR3 spells CASSIDPGQPQHF. The CDR3 DNA reads TGTGCCAGTAGTATAGATCCCGGTCAGCCCCAGCATTTT.

This clonotype was counted once. The rearrangement links TRBV2 to TRBJ2-4; no reliable D call. Deletions cut 7 bases from V and 5 bases from J, with 12 bases between. The length of the CDR3 is 13 residues. Germline V gives CDR1 SNHLY, CDR2 FYNNEI. CDR3 sequence reads: CASTEVEENIQYF. The CDR3, as DNA: TGTGCCAGCACTGAGGTCGAAGAAAACATTCAGTACTTC. Filled out from reference TRBV2 and TRBJ2-4, the complete variable domain reads EPEVTQTPSHQVTQMGQEVILRCVPISNHLYFYWYRQILGQKVEFLVSFYNNEISEKSEIFDDQFSVERPDGSNFTLKIRSTKLEDSAMYFCASTEVEENIQYFGAGTRLSVL.

The genes are TRBV2 and TRBJ1-6, with D unresolved. Germline V lookup: CDR1 SNHLY, CDR2 FYNNEI. V was pared by 3 bases and J by 0 bases, with 15 bases between. The CDR3 length is 18 residues. The CDR3 region has the DNA TGTGCCAGCAGTGATCTGACGGACTCTAGCTCCTATAATTCACCCCTCCACTTT. Translation gives CASSDLTDSSSYNSPLHF.

The chain joins TRBV29-1 to TRBJ2-4; 8 positions agree with TRBD1. The CDR3 length is 15 residues. The V and J ends lost 1 base and 8 bases, in that order; junction bases with no gene match: 10. Germline V gene data show CDR1 as SQVTM and CDR2 as ANQGSEA. CDR3 loop: CSVEGLQGARDIQYF. The CDR3 DNA is TGCAGCGTTGAAGGTCTTCAGGGGGCGAGGGACATTCAGTACTTC.